This T cell receptor (beta chain) was profiled in a study of tumor-infiltrating lymphocytes in oesophageal squamous cell carcinoma (dated by TCRdb to about 2016). Library construction relied on PCR. Data came from an Illumina HiSeq 2000. Clones were called with MiXCR by TCRdb after fastp trimmed the public reads at Q25, and only in-frame beta chains were retained. Duplicate CDR3 protein sequences are folded into a single record with the most common DNA and genes. For this sample the table gives roughly 16,000 distinct CDR3 sequences, of which 47% were detected only once. Roughly 45% of the sample goes to the ten largest clones. Concerning this clonotype itself: This clone's antigen is unknown. No base-level quality is on record; no much larger clone is a single base apart.

CDR1 and CDR2 are read off the germline V gene as SGHDT and YYEEEE. V is shortened by 2 bases, J by 1 base, and the region joining them spans 4 bases. The CDR3 starts with the cysteine, ends with the phenylalanine, and has 14 residues. The read is trimmed to its CDR3 DNA, 42 bases read in frame from base 1. In this chain, TRBV5-6 is recombined with TRBJ2-6; the D gene identity is not certain. The source of this sequence is a female donor with esophageal squamous cell carcinoma. The sequencing input was normal esophageal tissue next to the tumor. The bases read TGTGCCAGCAGCTTTGGTTCTGGGGCCAACGTCCTGACTTTC. Translated, it gives CASSFGSGANVLTF.